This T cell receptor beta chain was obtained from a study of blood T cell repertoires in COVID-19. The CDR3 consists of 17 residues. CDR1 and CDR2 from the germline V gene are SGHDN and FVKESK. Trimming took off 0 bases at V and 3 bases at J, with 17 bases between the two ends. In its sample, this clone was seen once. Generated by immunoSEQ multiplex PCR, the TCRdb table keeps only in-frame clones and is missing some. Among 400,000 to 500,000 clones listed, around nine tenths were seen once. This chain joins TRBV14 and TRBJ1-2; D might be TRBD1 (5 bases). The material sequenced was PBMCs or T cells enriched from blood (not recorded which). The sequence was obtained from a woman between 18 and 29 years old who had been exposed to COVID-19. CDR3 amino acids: CASSQDPIHGAYYGYTF. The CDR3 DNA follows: TGTGCCAGCAGCCAAGATCCGATCCATGGGGCCTACTATGGCTACACCTTC.